This T cell receptor beta chain originates from a study of cytomegalovirus exposure and HLA in healthy donors. The study's findings and limits: Productive rates of about 87% or about 30% were seen for most TCR beta V segments in an earlier analysis.

The PCR employed 60 Vbeta primers together with 13 Jbeta primers. Only in-frame clones appear in the TCRdb table, and some are missing; sequencing was by immunoSEQ multiplex PCR. The repertoire has around 180,000 clones, around four fifths of them found once; the top ten carry approximately 1%. Details on this clone: The antigen remains unidentified.

Sequencing used PBMCs. This TCR came from a woman between 40 and 55 years old in good health and CMV-seronegative.

The CDR3 bases are TGTGCCAGCACCCTAAAGGGACAGAGCACAGATACGCAGTATTTT. Protein product: CASTLKGQSTDTQYF. The chain couples TRBV9 to TRBJ2-3, with 7 nucleotides matching TRBD1. The germline V gene has CDR1 SGDLS and CDR2 YYNGEE. The J segment lost 0 bases and the V segment lost 6 bases, leaving 7 bases of the junction unmatched. CDR3 length: 15 residues. The complete variable domain, with remaining parts taken from reference TRBV9 and TRBJ2-3, reads DSGVTQTPKHLITATGQRVTLRCSPRSGDLSVYWYQQSLDQGLQFLIQYYNGEERAKGNILERFSAQQFPDLHSELNLSSLELGDSALYFCASTLKGQSTDTQYFGPGTRLTVL.